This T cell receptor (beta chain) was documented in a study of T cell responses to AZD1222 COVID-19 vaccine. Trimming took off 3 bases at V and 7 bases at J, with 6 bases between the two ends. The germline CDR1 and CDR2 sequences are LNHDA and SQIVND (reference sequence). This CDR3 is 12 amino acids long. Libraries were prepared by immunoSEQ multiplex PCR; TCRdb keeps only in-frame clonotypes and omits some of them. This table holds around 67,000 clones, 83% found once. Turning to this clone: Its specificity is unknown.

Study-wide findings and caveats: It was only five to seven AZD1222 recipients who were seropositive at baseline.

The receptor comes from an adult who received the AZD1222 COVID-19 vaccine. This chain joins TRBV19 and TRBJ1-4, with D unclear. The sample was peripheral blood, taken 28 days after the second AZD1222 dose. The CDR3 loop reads CASSIRGEKLFF. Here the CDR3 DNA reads TGTGCCAGTAGTATTAGAGGTGAAAAACTGTTTTTT.